This paragraph covers one T cell receptor (beta chain) sequence. The sample is drawn from a study of T cell responses to AZD1222 COVID-19 vaccine. Assay used: immunoSEQ multiplex PCR; TCRdb lists only in-frame clones, some missing. The sample includes 150,000 or so clones, about nine tenths of them seen just once. Germline V gives CDR1 SGDLS, CDR2 YYNGEE. Between the trimmed V and J ends, which lost 3 bases and 6 bases, there was a span of 22 bases. CDR3 size: 16 residues. This specimen was peripheral blood, taken 28 days after the second dose of the MenACWY control vaccine. The TCR originated in an adult who received the MenACWY meningococcal vaccine as a control. The V and J genes are TRBV9 and TRBJ2-7, with D perhaps assigned TRBD1 or TRBD2 (6 bases each). The CDR3 coding sequence is TGTGCCAGCAGCGCCTGGGAACAGGGAGGCCGCTCCGAGCAGTACTTC. It encodes CASSAWEQGGRSEQYF.